One T cell receptor (beta chain) is described in this entry. Its target antigen remains unknown. HCMV serostatus was determined by detecting HCMV-specific IgG in serum with a commercial ELISA kit. Ficoll density gradient centrifugation was used to isolate peripheral blood mononuclear cells from blood. The data belong to a study of T cells expressing NK-cell markers (dated by TCRdb to 2018 to 2020). For the study in its entirety: About 8 donors provided sorted CD3+CD56+NKG2C+, CD3+CD56+NKG2C- and CD3+CD56-NKG2C+ T-cell subsets, whose TCR beta-chain repertoires were profiled. Of the eight sequenced donors, seven were found to be HCMV-seropositive and one was found to be HCMV-seronegative. All eight donors whose samples were sequenced were randomly selected healthy volunteers, three of them men and five women. Libraries were sequenced as 2 x 150 bp reads on Illumina HiSeq 2000/2500, MiSeq or NextSeq.

Sequencing used an Illumina HiSeq 2000. TCR beta cDNA libraries were made by 5'RACE template switching that added a universal primer site and unique molecular identifiers. cDNA synthesis was primed from the TCR beta constant segment and was followed by two successive PCR amplification steps. On the authors' methods: MIGEC was used to demultiplex reads and group reads by UMI, and MiTCR was used to assemble and quantify clonotypes. Only TCR cDNA sequences supported by at least two reads were kept to exclude erroneous sequences. The tcR package was used for downstream repertoire analysis, with clonotypes matched between fractions based on CDR3 nucleotide sequence plus V segment. Antigen specificity was annotated against VDJdb with VDJmatch, allowing one amino acid substitution in CDR3. TCRdb reprocessed the reads, reporting each CDR3 protein sequence once and no DNA. Here the V and J calls rest on TCRdb's processing, not on the authors' analysis. The data table for this sample lists approximately 15,000 distinct CDR3 sequences. The ten largest make up 59% of the sample.

From the germline V gene, CDR1 is LGHNA and CDR2 is YNFKEQ. The CDR3 spans 17 residues, from the cysteine through the phenylalanine. No coding sequence is recorded. Results the study describes overall, beyond this receptor: In six donors, the dominant CD3+CD56+NKG2C+ clonotypes ranked among the top 10 CD8+ clonotypes, making up 1.0-7.0% of CD8+ T cells. Whether the expanded NKG2C-expressing T cell clones were specific for HCMV antigens remained unclear. Those dominant clonotypes were again the most abundant among CD3+CD56-NKG2C+ cells in several donors, at roughly 25-65%.

The chain couples TRBV4-2 to TRBJ2-5; with no DNA, the TCRdb D assignment of TRBD1 cannot be verified. Sequencing used blood T cells: a sorted CD56 or NKG2C T cell subset, CD4+ or CD8+ T cells, or bulk PBMC T cells (not recorded which). This receptor was identified in a man aged 18 to 70 in good health. CDR3 reads: CASSQGLQGEGQETQYF.